Shown below are 11 T cell receptor beta chains from a single sample sequenced in a study of T cell repertoires in cytomegalovirus infection (dated by TCRdb to about 2019). The instrument given in TCRdb is Illumina HiSeq 1500. The public reads were quality trimmed at Q25 with fastp and then assembled into clones with MiXCR by TCRdb, keeping productive beta chains. Identical CDR3 proteins give one entry, which carries the most common genes and DNA. This sample lists approximately 400,000 distinct CDR3 sequences; approximately 31% were detected once. The ten largest clones take up roughly 13% of the sample. Sequences were obtained from PBMCs. Receptors originate from a human donor in good health (CMV status not recorded). Some clones in this sample may be carry-over from other donors' samples.

The genes are TRBV18 and TRBJ1-6, with TRBD1 matching 7 bases. The germline gives CDR1 KGHSH, CDR2 LQKENI. Trimming cost V 1 base and J 7 bases; bases outside gene matches: 10. CDR3 length equals 17 residues. CDR3 region: CASSPRQGGNANSPLHF. The CDR3 coding sequence is TGTGCCAGCTCACCACGGCAGGGGGGCAACGCCAATTCACCCCTCCACTTT.

As to this clonotype: This may be a read error: a much more frequent sequence differs by one nucleotide. The chain recombines TRBV19 with TRBJ2-7; D not resolved. The V gene's germline CDR1 is LNHDA and CDR2 SQIVND (reference sequence). This CDR3 region has 14 residues. The CDR3 sequence is CAISITPATYEQYF. CDR3 DNA: TGTGCCATTAGTATTACTCCAGCTACCTACGAGCAGTACTTC.

This clonotype was detected a few times. The chain employs TRBV28 and TRBJ2-7; D might be TRBD1 (6 bases). Germline V gene data show CDR1 as MDHEN and CDR2 as SYDVKM. The V and J ends lost 10 bases and 4 bases respectively, with 17 bases between them. The CDR3 is made up of 13 amino acids. CDR3 region: CATSDRPPYEQYF. The CDR3 DNA follows: TGTGCCACCTCTGACAGGCCCCCATACGAGCAGTACTTC.

Only one count was recorded for this clonotype. A read error is possible here, since a much larger clone lies one base away. The chain joins TRBV7-2 to TRBJ2-3; a weak D match, TRBD2 (5 bases). There are 14 residues in the CDR3. In germline, CDR1 is SGHTA, CDR2 FQGNSA. In nucleotides, the CDR3 is TGTTCCAGCACCCTTCGTAAGCGGACAGATACGCAGTATTTT. The encoded protein is CSSTLRKRTDTQYF.

Ten or more counts support this clonotype. V and J are TRBV7-8 and TRBJ2-3; D uncertain. Germline values: CDR1 SGHVS, CDR2 FQNEAQ. The CDR3 loop spans 12 amino acids. The V end lost 2 bases, the J end lost 6 bases, and 6 bases lay between the germline ends. CDR3 DNA sequence: TGTGCCAGCAGCTTAACAGAGGATACGCAGTATTTT. It is translated as CASSLTEDTQYF.

This clonotype has just a few counts. This chain joins TRBV20-1 and TRBJ2-3; no clear D gene. The V and J ends lost 0 bases and 4 bases respectively, with 14 bases between them. CDR1 is DFQATT, CDR2 SNEGSKA, per germline (reference sequence). This CDR3 contains 15 residues. The CDR3 region has the DNA TGCAGTGCTAGAGATGGCCGTGGGCTCCCAGATACGCAGTATTTT. This translates into CSARDGRGLPDTQYF.

The chain carries TRBV12-3 or TRBV12-4 and TRBJ2-1, with D maybe TRBD1 (5 bases). V was shortened by 3 bases and J by 3 bases, with 36 bases between the two germline ends. The CDR3 runs 23 residues. CDR3 bases: TGTGCCAGCAGTTTGGGGCGTTTTTCGGGCGAAGGGCCAAGACTCGAAGACTACAATGAGCAGTTCTTC. It translates to CASSLGRFSGEGPRLEDYNEQFF.

For this clonotype: Since the CDR3 does not end with the conserved phenylalanine or tryptophan, this likely comes from a read error. The chain combines TRBV5-3 with TRBJ2-7; 7 bases line up with TRBD1. TRBV5-3 is an ORF, and what it does is uncertain. CDR3 length: 14 residues. The CDR3 DNA is TGTGCCAGCAGCTTGTGGGACAGCTCCTACGAGCAGTACTTA. Its translation is CASSLWDSSYEQYL.

The rearrangement joins TRBV7-2 to TRBJ2-1; D is possibly TRBD2 (5 bases). The CDR3 has 15 residues. Germline V CDR1 and CDR2: SGHTA, FQGNSA. V was cut by 3 bases and J by 7 bases, with 16 bases left in between. CDR3 sequence reads: CASSFPYLGGNEQFF. In DNA, the CDR3 is TGTGCCAGCAGCTTCCCCTACCTAGGAGGTAATGAGCAGTTCTTC. The variable domain in full, with the rest retrieved from reference TRBV7-2 and TRBJ2-1, is GAGVSQSPSNKVTEKGKDVELRCDPISGHTALYWYRQSLGQGLEFLIYFQGNSAPDKSGLPSDRFSAERTGGSVSTLTIQRTQQEDSAVYLCASSFPYLGGNEQFFGPGTRLTVL.

As regards this clonotype: A read error may account for a junction end that differs from germline. The chain has TRBV7-2 and TRBJ2-1; D perhaps matches TRBD2 (6 bases). The CDR3 sequence is 16 residues long. In germline, CDR1 is SGHTA, CDR2 FQGNSA. The DNA of the CDR3 is TGTGCCAGCAGCTGTGCGGGGCCAGGATTGTACAATGAGCCGTTCTTC. As protein: CASSCAGPGLYNEPFF.

The CDR3 here is CASSLGSGNQETQYF. CDR3 bases: TGCGCCAGCAGCTTAGGTAGCGGAAACCAAGAGACCCAGTACTTC. The chain combines TRBV5-1 with TRBJ2-5; tentative D call: TRBD2 (6 bases). The CDR3 has 15 residues. Germline V gives CDR1 SGHRS, CDR2 YFSETQ. V was clipped by 2 bases and J by 0 bases, with 11 bases between them.